A selection of T cell receptor beta chains follows, all from one sample in a study of T cell responses to AZD1222 COVID-19 vaccine. Profiling relied on immunoSEQ multiplex PCR, and the TCRdb table lists in-frame clones only, not all of them. The sample lists about 120,000 clones, about 89% seen once, with roughly 4.5% in the top ten. The sample consisted of peripheral blood, taken on day 0 of AZD1222 vaccination. These receptors originate from an adult in good health. Both conserved end residues are part of each CDR3.

len: 15
j_gene: TRBJ1-1
v_gene: TRBV5-1
CDR3aa: CASSRGQVEGTEAFF

len: 16
j_gene: TRBJ2-7
v_gene: TRBV6-5
CDR3aa: CASSYSRVTGGIEQYF

len: 12
j_gene: TRBJ1-1
v_gene: TRBV27
CDR3aa: CASQGLGTEAFF

len: 13
j_gene: TRBJ2-5
v_gene: TRBV7-2
CDR3aa: CASSSGTYQTQYF

len: 13
j_gene: TRBJ1-2
v_gene: TRBV2
CDR3aa: CASSDSTRSGYTF

len: 16
j_gene: TRBJ2-3
v_gene: TRBV4-2
CDR3aa: CASRQGQAPSTDTQYF

len: 15
j_gene: TRBJ1-2
v_gene: TRBV27
CDR3aa: CASSTSPQANYGYTF

len: 15
j_gene: TRBJ1-6
v_gene: TRBV20-1
CDR3aa: CSASGPTNYNSPLHF

len: 15
j_gene: TRBJ1-6
v_gene: TRBV6-5
CDR3aa: CASIQGTGHNSPLHF

len: 13
j_gene: TRBJ2-7
v_gene: TRBV5-1
CDR3aa: CASGQGFSYEQYF

len: 15
j_gene: TRBJ1-3
v_gene: TRBV6-2/TRBV6-3
CDR3aa: CASSSTGYSGNTIYF

len: 16
j_gene: TRBJ2-6
v_gene: TRBV4-2
CDR3aa: CASSQADRTGANVLTF

len: 14
j_gene: TRBJ1-1
v_gene: TRBV28
CDR3aa: CASSFRGQNTEAFF

len: 19
j_gene: TRBJ2-5
v_gene: TRBV6-2/TRBV6-3
CDR3aa: CASSYTRTSGGLPQETQYF

len: 15
j_gene: TRBJ2-1
v_gene: TRBV4-3
CDR3aa: CASSRKRGASNEQFF

len: 16
j_gene: TRBJ2-5
v_gene: TRBV11-2
CDR3aa: CASSPNRAGGPETQYF

len: 15
j_gene: TRBJ1-2
v_gene: TRBV4-1
CDR3aa: CASSQEGESNYGYTF

len: 14
j_gene: TRBJ1-2
v_gene: TRBV27
CDR3aa: CASRRTGESYGYTF

len: 14
j_gene: TRBJ1-4
v_gene: TRBV19
CDR3aa: CASSIGGPGEKLFF

len: 16
j_gene: TRBJ2-1
v_gene: TRBV11-3
CDR3aa: CASSLDLSGGLNEQFF

len: 14
j_gene: TRBJ2-1
v_gene: TRBV7-9
CDR3aa: CAIDDWGRRNEQFF

len: 15
j_gene: TRBJ1-4
v_gene: TRBV2
CDR3aa: CASSEEGATNEKLFF

len: 14
j_gene: TRBJ1-1
v_gene: TRBV3-1/TRBV3-2
CDR3aa: CASSQGLPWAEAFF

len: 16
j_gene: TRBJ2-1
v_gene: TRBV10-2
CDR3aa: CASKEVGTGPYNEQFF

len: 12
j_gene: TRBJ1-1
v_gene: TRBV5-3
CDR3aa: CARSYPPAEAFF

len: 13
j_gene: TRBJ2-7
v_gene: TRBV6-5
CDR3aa: CASSYDGGYEQYF

len: 15
j_gene: TRBJ1-4
v_gene: TRBV18
CDR3aa: CASSTNKVKGEKLFF

len: 13
j_gene: TRBJ1-2
v_gene: TRBV29-1
CDR3aa: CSWAEGINYGYTF

len: 16
j_gene: TRBJ2-6
v_gene: TRBV11-2
CDR3aa: CASSSPGGPGANVLTF

len: 16
j_gene: TRBJ2-7
v_gene: TRBV5-5
CDR3aa: CASSLEQGGGLWEQYF

len: 15
j_gene: TRBJ1-2
v_gene: TRBV4-2
CDR3aa: CASSQDGQGNYGYTF

len: 15
j_gene: TRBJ1-6
v_gene: TRBV6-5
CDR3aa: CASSYFGQGNSPLHF

len: 15
j_gene: TRBJ1-6
v_gene: TRBV5-4
CDR3aa: CASSPPGTSNSPLHF

len: 16
j_gene: TRBJ1-3
v_gene: TRBV5-4
CDR3aa: CASSLGQATSGNTIYF

len: 21
j_gene: TRBJ1-6
v_gene: TRBV6-2/TRBV6-3
CDR3aa: CASSYQHVPGQGQTYNSPLHF

len: 18
j_gene: TRBJ1-2
v_gene: TRBV6-2/TRBV6-3
CDR3aa: CASSYPTILGQSFHGYTF

len: 14
j_gene: TRBJ1-5
v_gene: TRBV7-2
CDR3aa: CASSSGGGNQPQHF

len: 12
j_gene: TRBJ2-5
v_gene: TRBV12-3/TRBV12-4
CDR3aa: CASRPSQETQYF

len: 14
j_gene: TRBJ2-4
v_gene: TRBV4-2
CDR3aa: CASSQDRLGGIQYF

len: 15
j_gene: TRBJ1-4
v_gene: TRBV6-5
CDR3aa: CASSYSTGRNEKLFF

len: 14
j_gene: TRBJ1-2
v_gene: TRBV24-1
CDR3aa: CATSDYRGNYGYTF

len: 13
j_gene: TRBJ2-5
v_gene: TRBV3-1/TRBV3-2
CDR3aa: CASSQGTKETQYF

len: 15
j_gene: TRBJ1-2
v_gene: TRBV4-2
CDR3aa: CASSQEGGAVYGYTF

len: 13
j_gene: TRBJ2-1
v_gene: TRBV12-3/TRBV12-4
CDR3aa: CASSPTGSNEQFF

len: 13
j_gene: TRBJ2-5
v_gene: TRBV2
CDR3aa: CASSERGQETQYF

len: 15
j_gene: TRBJ1-5
v_gene: TRBV30
CDR3aa: CAWGGPDLLNQPQHF

len: 15
j_gene: TRBJ2-7
v_gene: TRBV3-1/TRBV3-2
CDR3aa: CASSLGNRAPYEQYF

len: 12
j_gene: TRBJ2-7
v_gene: TRBV7-2
CDR3aa: CASSPRGYEQYF

len: 12
j_gene: TRBJ1-4
v_gene: TRBV6-2/TRBV6-3
CDR3aa: CASSNLDGKLFF

len: 12
j_gene: TRBJ2-3
v_gene: TRBV4-2
CDR3aa: CASSQGLFTQYF

len: 15
j_gene: TRBJ1-4
v_gene: TRBV10-3
CDR3aa: CAISEKNSHNEKLFF

len: 16
j_gene: TRBJ1-6
v_gene: TRBV11-1
CDR3aa: CASSFATVVRSSPLHF

len: 14
j_gene: TRBJ2-3
v_gene: TRBV5-1
CDR3aa: CASSLDQGADTQYF

len: 15
j_gene: TRBJ2-2
v_gene: TRBV29-1
CDR3aa: CSGQGKGSNTGELFF

len: 18
j_gene: TRBJ2-2
v_gene: TRBV7-3
CDR3aa: CASSPRETGLAGPGELFF

len: 15
j_gene: TRBJ2-7
v_gene: TRBV6-5
CDR3aa: CASSYSSLDSYEQYF

len: 13
j_gene: TRBJ1-5
v_gene: TRBV12-3/TRBV12-4
CDR3aa: CASRLGGHQPQHF

len: 16
j_gene: TRBJ2-7
v_gene: TRBV19
CDR3aa: CASSMAWLVKGGEQYF